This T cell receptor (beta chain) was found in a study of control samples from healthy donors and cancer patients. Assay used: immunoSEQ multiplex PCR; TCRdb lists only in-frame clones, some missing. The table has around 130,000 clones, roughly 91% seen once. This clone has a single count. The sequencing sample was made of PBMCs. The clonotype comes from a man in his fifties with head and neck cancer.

The CDR3, as DNA: TGTGCCAGCAGCCTCACCTACTTTGCAACTAATGAAAAACTGTTTTTT. Translation: CASSLTYFATNEKLFF. The genes are TRBV11-1 and TRBJ1-4; D remains unclear. The germline V gene encodes CDR1 SGHAT and CDR2 FQDESV (reference sequence). The CDR3 loop spans 16 amino acids. Trimming stripped 5 bases from V and 0 bases from J, with 13 bases between. Variable domain in full (rest from reference TRBV11-1 and TRBJ1-4): EAEVAQSPRYKITEKSQAVAFWCDPISGHATLYWYRQILGQGPELLVQFQDESVVDDSQLPKDRFSAERLKGVDSTLKIQPAELGDSAMYLCASSLTYFATNEKLFFGSGTQLSVL.